The T cell receptor (beta chain) described here comes from a study of T cells in Graves' hyperthyroidism and ophthalmopathy (dated by TCRdb to the late 2010s). About the study as a whole: Peripheral blood was collected at initial diagnosis, before any treatment. TCR V-J signatures able to tell the groups apart were searched for in a discovery cohort of approximately 95 patients, of whom 43 had Graves' ophthalmopathy and more than 55 had stable Graves' hyperthyroidism. Whether ophthalmopathy could be predicted prospectively was tested in an independent validation cohort made up of about 20 hyperthyroidism patients plus 17 patients who later progressed to ophthalmopathy. The roughly 99 discovery patients were divided at random into training and test sets in a 7:3 ratio. In addition, the study compared T-cell repertoires in thyroid tissue and in blood from roughly six Graves' hyperthyroidism patients. Following sampling, methimazole starting at 30 mg daily was given to hyperthyroidism patients, and high-dose intravenous methylprednisolone was given to ophthalmopathy patients. According to the paper, TCR Vbeta CDR3 sequencing was carried out on around 140 peripheral blood samples, which came from about 45 ophthalmopathy, under 85 hyperthyroidism and roughly 17 progressor patients. Overall results and qualifications from the work: In validation, the model predicted progression to ophthalmopathy with just under 71% sensitivity and less than 75% specificity, a median of 6.5 months before onset. In cross-validation, a model built on a 13 V-J signature told ophthalmopathy apart from stable hyperthyroidism with approximately 90% sensitivity and roughly 82% specificity, and in testing the same model reached 80%/75%. Sample size was not statistically predetermined, and investigators were not blinded to group allocation. Most expanded thyroid clonotypes (frequency above 0.001) were also detected in blood, a finding suggesting that blood repertoires may reflect thyroid immune responses.

Worth noting for this clonotype: The antigen this receptor binds is unknown. No base-level quality is on record; no much larger clone is a single base apart.

Amplification of TCR beta CDR3 regions was carried out from RNA transcripts. A first-round RT-PCR of the TCR CDR3 used the HTBI primer set with the Qiagen OneStep RT-PCR kit. Libraries were constructed in a second round of multiplex PCR, after which size selection and purification were performed. The libraries were sequenced on an Illumina HiSeq2000 using paired-end 100 bp reads. For the original study's pipeline: Raw data were processed with SOAPnuke, discarding reads with adapters, uncalled bases, mean Phred below 15, or no exact constant-primer or identifier match. COPE v1.2.5 was used to merge the high-quality paired reads, and each unique nucleotide sequence was defined as a clonotype. MiTCR v1.1 was used to align clonotypes to the IMGT TRBV, TRBD and TRBJ reference segments. The analysis was restricted to V-J combinations with a frequency above 0.0001, which together covered 99.2% of the repertoires. A TCS score was defined as the ratio between F50 (clonal expansion) and ExV (chaos), using BLOSUM62-based TCRdist between CDR3 peptides within each V-J. Welch's t-statistics and random forest reduced approximately 520 V-J features to 13, which were used in a naive Bayes classifier (R e1071). Using fastp at Q25 and MiXCR, TCRdb reprocessed the public reads and kept productive beta chains. Every CDR3 protein is listed once, alongside the most common genes and DNA of its rows. Clone size and V and J calls follow TCRdb, not the original study. The sample includes roughly 250,000 distinct CDR3 sequences, with roughly 22% observed a single time. The ten top clones hold roughly 60% of the sample.

Moderately to severely active disease, a Clinical Activity Score of at least 3, a NOSPECS grade of at least 4, and a duration under 3 months were present in ophthalmopathy patients. Exclusion was applied to patients with uncontrolled infections, other autoimmune diseases, pregnancy or lactation. Diagnoses were based on clinical symptoms, serum thyroxine and TRAb, thyroid ultrasound and orbital computed tomography. PBMCs were separated from over 9 ml of fresh peripheral blood using Ficoll-Paque density gradient centrifugation. Total RNA was extracted using Trizol reagent, and RNA quality was assessed on an Agilent 2100 Bioanalyzer. The receptor was isolated from a man aged 25-45 years with Graves' ophthalmopathy. The sample consisted of blood.

The DNA sequence is TGTGCCACCAGTGAAACAGGCGATGAGCAGTTCTTC. This yields the protein CATSETGDEQFF. This chain is built from TRBV24-1 and TRBJ2-1; TRBD1 is a possible D gene, resting on 5 matching bases. The CDR1 and CDR2 encoded by the germline V gene are KGHDR and SFDVKD. The junction carries 8 bases between V and J, which are trimmed by 4 bases and 8 bases respectively. The cysteine opens and the phenylalanine closes a CDR3 of 12 amino acids. Only CDR3 DNA is held: 36 bases, read in frame from base 1.